A single sample gave rise to the 20 T cell receptor beta chains below, sequenced in a study of vaccination and CD4 T cells after COVID-19 (dated 2022 in TCRdb). The sample's treatment or condition, from its label and the paper: roughly 11-day PBMC culture with coronavirus spike peptide pools or control peptides (ViraFEST assay). Library construction relied on PCR. For sequencing, an Illumina iSeq 100 was employed. DNA from cultured CD4+ T cells was subjected to TCR sequencing with the Oncomine TCR Beta short-read assay at the Johns Hopkins FTIC core. TCRdb passed the public sequencing reads through fastp at Q25 and MiXCR, retaining productive beta sequences. Rows matching on CDR3 protein sequence are summarized as one entry with the most common DNA and genes. Counted in this sample were about 7,100 distinct CDR3 sequences; 66% of them appeared once. 22% of the sample is in the top ten clones. Antigens for these TCRs are unknown.

The sample consisted of CD4+ T cells from blood, cultured in vitro. These receptors were taken from a human donor who had recovered from COVID-19.

The chain employs TRBV19 and TRBJ1-6; D possibly corresponds to TRBD1 (6 bases). CDR1 LNHDA and CDR2 SQIVND come from the germline V gene (reference sequence). V dropped 8 bases and J dropped 8 bases, with 13 bases sitting between them. This CDR3 spans 13 amino acids. The CDR3 nucleotides read TGTGCCAGTCAGGACAGTAGTTATTCACCCCTCCACTTT. Protein: CASQDSSYSPLHF.

The chain uses TRBV6-2 or TRBV6-3 and TRBJ2-7; the match to TRBD1 covers 7 bases. Germline trimming cut 6 bases from V and 4 bases from J; bases unmatched to any gene: 12. Germline V gives CDR1 MNHEY, CDR2 SVGEGT. This CDR3 is built from 15 residues. For the CDR3, the DNA is TGTGCCAGCAGCCGCTATGGGACAGTGGGATACGAGCAGTACTTC. Protein: CASSRYGTVGYEQYF.

The chain uses TRBV6-5 and TRBJ1-2, with 11 positions matching TRBD1. The length of the CDR3 is 16 residues. Trimming removed 0 bases from V and 8 bases from J; junction bases left unmatched: 8. Looked up from germline, CDR1 is MNHEY and CDR2 is SVGAGI. The CDR3 sequence: CASSYSQDRGLRGYTF. Written as DNA, the CDR3 is TGTGCCAGCAGTTACTCTCAGGACAGGGGGCTCCGGGGCTACACCTTC.

V is TRBV7-2 and J is TRBJ2-5, with a tentative D call TRBD2 (5 bases). The CDR3 spans 16 residues. Germline loops: CDR1 SGHTA, CDR2 FQGNSA. Trimming removed 2 bases from V and 2 bases from J, with 15 bases in between. CDR3 protein: CASSLQVGISQETQYF. In DNA form, the CDR3 reads TGTGCCAGCAGCTTACAGGTCGGGATTTCTCAAGAGACCCAGTACTTC.

This sequence joins TRBV20-1 and TRBJ1-4; D might be TRBD1 (5 bases). V was pared by 3 bases and J by 1 base, with 6 bases between. The CDR3 is 13 amino acids. Germline values: CDR1 DFQATT, CDR2 SNEGSKA (reference sequence). The CDR3 here is CSARGGTNEKLFF. The CDR3 DNA follows: TGCAGTGCTAGGGGGGGAACTAATGAAAAACTGTTTTTT.

The V and J genes are TRBV19 and TRBJ2-5; D is undetermined. The CDR3 is 13 residues long. V lost 4 bases, J lost 2 bases, and 8 bases lay in between. Germline V gives CDR1 LNHDA, CDR2 SQIVND (reference sequence). The CDR3 bases are TGTGCCAGTAGTAGTGGCCAGCAAGAGACCCAGTACTTC. Translating gives CASSSGQQETQYF.

CDR3 in amino acids: CASSVSGGPYEQYF. As DNA, the CDR3 is TGTGCCAGTAGTGTTTCGGGAGGCCCCTACGAGCAGTACTTC. This sequence joins TRBV19 and TRBJ2-7; TRBD2 aligns across 7 bases. Per the germline V gene, CDR1 is LNHDA and CDR2 is SQIVND (reference sequence). The CDR3 is 14 residues long. V shed 5 bases, J shed 2 bases, and the junction held 6 bases outside the gene matches. Using reference TRBV19 and TRBJ2-7 for the parts outside the CDR3, the full variable domain is DGGITQSPKYLFRKEGQNVTLSCEQNLNHDAMYWYRQDPGQGLRLIYYSQIVNDFQKGDIAEGYSVSREKKESFPLTVTSAQKNPTAFYLCASSVSGGPYEQYFGPGTRLTVT.

The chain couples TRBV6-5 to TRBJ2-7, with TRBD1 identical over 7 bases. CDR3 length equals 14 residues. Germline V gives CDR1 MNHEY, CDR2 SVGAGI. V gave up 4 bases and J gave up 3 bases; unmatched junction bases: 6. The CDR3 loop is CASSSSDRVYEQYF. The CDR3 nucleotides read TGTGCCAGCAGTTCCTCCGACAGGGTCTACGAGCAGTACTTC.

The chain links TRBV15 to TRBJ1-1; unclear D gene. CDR1 is LNHNV, CDR2 YYDKDF, per germline (reference sequence). V was shortened by 3 bases and J by 0 bases, with 8 bases between the two germline ends. The CDR3 consists of 14 residues. The CDR3 loop is CATSRDLVNTEAFF. CDR3 in DNA: TGTGCCACCAGCAGGGACTTGGTGAACACTGAAGCTTTCTTT.

The J gene is TRBJ1-5, the V gene TRBV28; D gene uncertain. The CDR3 covers 15 residues. Germline values: CDR1 MDHEN, CDR2 SYDVKM. V was trimmed by 8 bases and J by 0 bases, leaving 14 bases between them. The CDR3 bases are TGTGCCAGCGTCCTCGGACGGAATAGCAATCAGCCCCAGCATTTT. Its protein is CASVLGRNSNQPQHF.

This chain links TRBV19 with TRBJ2-7; D gene unclear. Germline CDR1 and CDR2: LNHDA and SQIVND (reference sequence). The ends were cut back, 5 bases at V and 4 bases at J, with 12 bases in the middle. The CDR3 extends over 13 amino acids. Here the CDR3 reads CASSPTPRYEQYF. The CDR3 coding sequence is TGTGCCAGTAGTCCAACCCCTCGGTACGAGCAGTACTTC.

The rearrangement uses TRBV5-4 and TRBJ2-7; D unresolved. The V gene's germline CDR1 is SGHNT and CDR2 YYREEE (reference sequence). CDR3 length equals 12 residues. Trimming stripped 4 bases from V and 2 bases from J, with 7 bases between. This CDR3 is CASSHDTYEQYF. The CDR3 DNA reads TGTGCCAGCAGCCATGATACCTACGAGCAGTACTTC. Together with reference TRBV5-4 and TRBJ2-7, the CDR3 gives the full variable domain: ETGVTQSPTHLIKTRGQQVTLRCSSQSGHNTVSWYQQALGQGPQFIFQYYREEENGRGNFPPRFSGLQFPNYSSELNVNALELDDSALYLCASSHDTYEQYFGPGTRLTVT.

This chain uses TRBV20-1 with TRBJ1-2, with D possibly matching TRBD1 (5 bases). The CDR3 is 12 amino acids. Trimming cost V 4 bases and J 4 bases, with 10 bases left between them. The germline CDR1 and CDR2 sequences are DFQATT and SNEGSKA (reference sequence). The CDR3 spells CSATRDPYGYTF. CDR3 coding DNA: TGCAGTGCTACCAGGGACCCCTATGGCTACACCTTC.

The rearrangement uses TRBV27 and TRBJ2-1; 10 nucleotides line up with TRBD1. V gave up 0 bases and J gave up 5 bases; unmatched junction bases: 13. CDR1 is MNHEY and CDR2 is SMNVEV in the germline V gene (reference sequence). The CDR3 has 19 residues. The CDR3 DNA sequence: TGTGCCAGCAGTTTATCGATGGTTCGTTGGGACAGGGGCCACAATGAGCAGTTCTTC. Protein: CASSLSMVRWDRGHNEQFF.

This clonotype was detected only a few times. The chain recombines TRBV6-1 with TRBJ1-5, with 7 bases identical to TRBD1. This CDR3 has 14 residues. J lost 6 bases, V lost 4 bases, and 6 bases had no gene match. Looked up from germline, CDR1 is MNHNS and CDR2 is SASEGT. CDR3 residues: CASSGQGVGQPQHF. The CDR3, as DNA: TGTGCCAGCAGTGGGCAGGGGGTGGGTCAGCCCCAGCATTTT.

The sample holds one count of this clonotype. The J gene is TRBJ2-3, the V gene TRBV20-1, with D possibly TRBD2 on 5 matching bases. Germline assignment: CDR1 DFQATT and CDR2 SNEGSKA (reference sequence). V was pared by 2 bases and J by 1 base, with 16 bases between. The CDR3 covers 16 residues. The CDR3 coding sequence is TGCAGTGCTAGACCCAGGTTGGGTAGCGGCACAGATACGCAGTATTTT. It codes for CSARPRLGSGTDTQYF.

V gene TRBV6-1 combines with J gene TRBJ2-7; D might be TRBD1 (7 bases). V was cut by 8 bases and J by 3 bases, with 14 bases left in between. CDR3 length equals 13 residues. Germline assignment: CDR1 MNHNS and CDR2 SASEGT. The CDR3 bases are TGTGCCAGCCAGGGGGGCCTCTACTACGAGCAGTACTTC. Its translation is CASQGGLYYEQYF.

Judged by abundance, this clonotype is large. The V call is TRBV5-1, the J call TRBJ2-7; 9 bases line up with TRBD1. V dropped 6 bases and J dropped 5; count of bases not matched to a gene: 6. CDR1 SGHRS and CDR2 YFSETQ come from the germline V gene. The CDR3 length is 13 residues. CDR3 protein: CASNIQGANEQYF. The DNA for the CDR3 is TGCGCCAGCAACATACAGGGGGCAAACGAGCAGTACTTC.

V usage is TRBV24-1 and J usage is TRBJ2-5, with D perhaps TRBD1 or TRBD2 (5 bases each). V gave up 1 base and J gave up 0 bases, with 14 bases separating them. The germline V gene has CDR1 KGHDR and CDR2 SFDVKD. The CDR3 has 17 amino acids. The CDR3 DNA is TGTGCCACCAGTGATTTAGCGTCGGGGCCAGACCAAGAGACCCAGTACTTC. This translates into CATSDLASGPDQETQYF.

This clonotype was recorded a few times. V is TRBV6-5 and J is TRBJ2-2, with D hard to call. Germline V lookup: CDR1 MNHEY, CDR2 SVGAGI. V was clipped by 0 bases and J by 0 bases, with 8 bases between them. The CDR3 spans 16 residues. The DNA of the CDR3 is TGTGCCAGCAGTTACTCCTGGCTAGCGAACACCGGGGAGCTGTTTTTT. Its protein is CASSYSWLANTGELFF.